The 24 T cell receptor beta chains given below trace back to one sample, sequenced in a study of blood T cell repertoires in COVID-19. Data came from immunoSEQ multiplex PCR; TCRdb stores just in-frame clones and leaves some out. Of 150,000 to 200,000 clones in the sample, about nine tenths were seen once. Sequenced: peripheral blood. The receptor source for this set is a man between 65 and 85 years old with acute or convalescent COVID-19.

This clone showed up just once. V usage is TRBV7-9 and J usage is TRBJ2-1; perhaps TRBD1 as D (6 bases). The CDR3 sequence is 15 residues long. Deletions cut 0 bases from V and 5 bases from J, with 11 bases between. Germline-derived CDR1 and CDR2 are SEHNR and FQNEAQ (reference sequence). The CDR3 DNA follows: TGTGCCAGCAGCTTAGCGGGGACATGGGACAATGAGCAGTTCTTC. This translates into CASSLAGTWDNEQFF. Full variable domain (outside the CDR3, taken from reference TRBV7-9 and TRBJ2-1): DTGVSQNPRHKITKRGQNVTFRCDPISEHNRLYWYRQTLGQGPEFLTYFQNEAQLEKSRLLSDRFSAERPKGSFSTLEIQRTEQGDSAMYLCASSLAGTWDNEQFFGPGTRLTVL.

The chain recombines TRBV2 with TRBJ2-3; 7 bases align to TRBD2. J was trimmed by 5 bases and V by 7 bases; bases with no gene match: 6. Germline V gene sequence: CDR1 SNHLY, CDR2 FYNNEI. CDR3 length: 13 amino acids. CDR3 sequence: CASNSGEGDTQYF. DNA for the CDR3: TGTGCCAGCAACAGTGGGGAGGGAGATACGCAGTATTTT.

The rearrangement links TRBV19 to TRBJ2-6; D might be TRBD1 (5 bases). Trimming cost V 5 bases and J 0 bases, with 8 bases left between them. CDR1 LNHDA and CDR2 SQIVND come from the germline V gene (reference sequence). The CDR3 length is 15 residues. The CDR3 sequence: CASSGQLSGANVLTF. The CDR3 coding sequence is TGTGCCAGTAGTGGACAACTCTCTGGGGCCAACGTCCTGACTTTC. The variable domain in full, completed from reference TRBV19 and TRBJ2-6, reads DGGITQSPKYLFRKEGQNVTLSCEQNLNHDAMYWYRQDPGQGLRLIYYSQIVNDFQKGDIAEGYSVSREKKESFPLTVTSAQKNPTAFYLCASSGQLSGANVLTFGAGSRLTVL.

The chain couples TRBV5-6 to TRBJ2-7; 8 bases align to TRBD1. Unmatched junction bases numbered 5, after V lost 3 bases and J lost 0 bases. The CDR3 has 15 residues. CDR1 and CDR2 (germline): SGHDT, YYEEEE. The CDR3 protein is CASSSDRVSSYEQYF. CDR3 sequence (DNA): TGTGCCAGCAGCTCGGACAGGGTGAGCTCCTACGAGCAGTACTTC.

The J gene is TRBJ1-3, the V gene TRBV11-2; D is possibly TRBD1 (6 bases). The CDR3 has 14 residues. The germline V gene encodes CDR1 SGHAT and CDR2 FQNNGV. Trimming pared 6 bases from V and 2 bases from J, leaving 11 bases between. CDR3 DNA sequence: TGTGCCAGCAGACCACAGGGTCCTGGAAACACCATATATTTT. Translated, it gives CASRPQGPGNTIYF.

This clone was seen a few times. The chain has TRBV11-2 and TRBJ2-7; TRBD2 matches 7 bases. Germline V gives CDR1 SGHAT, CDR2 FQNNGV. V was pared by 1 base and J by 2 bases, with 2 bases of the junction left unmatched. This CDR3 is 14 amino acids long. The CDR3 loop is CASSLVGGTYEQYF. The CDR3 nucleotides read TGTGCCAGCAGCTTAGTGGGGGGGACCTACGAGCAGTACTTC. Variable domain in full (rest from reference TRBV11-2 and TRBJ2-7): EAGVAQSPRYKIIEKRQSVAFWCNPISGHATLYWYQQILGQGPKLLIQFQNNGVVDDSQLPKDRFSAERLKGVDSTLKIQPAKLEDSAVYLCASSLVGGTYEQYFGPGTRLTVT.

This clone came up a few times. The rearrangement links TRBV6-2 or TRBV6-3 to TRBJ1-2; 9 nucleotides match TRBD1. The length of the CDR3 is 17 residues. Germline CDR1 MNHEY, CDR2 SVGEGT. With 2 bases clipped from V and 2 bases from J, the junction kept 9 bases outside the gene matches. The CDR3 reads CASSYRADRGSNYGYTF. In nucleotides, the CDR3 is TGTGCCAGCAGTTACCGAGCGGACAGGGGATCCAACTATGGCTACACCTTC.

V usage is TRBV25-1 and J usage is TRBJ1-1; 10 bases align to TRBD1. The CDR3 totals 14 residues. V trimming: 7 bases; J trimming: 7 bases; junction bases outside the gene matches: 9. The germline gives CDR1 MGHDK, CDR2 SYGVNS. The CDR3 nucleotides read TGTGCCAGCAAGCGACAGGGGGCCGATATTGAAGCTTTCTTT. It yields the protein CASKRQGADIEAFF.

V is TRBV7-9 and J is TRBJ2-3; D is unclear. Germline V gene sequence: CDR1 SEHNR, CDR2 FQNEAQ (reference sequence). Trimming took off 5 bases at V and 0 bases at J, with 12 bases between the two ends. The CDR3 sequence is 15 residues long. The DNA of the CDR3 is TGTGCCAGCAGCCTGACACGGTCTAGCACAGATACGCAGTATTTT. Translating gives CASSLTRSSTDTQYF.

The chain couples TRBV20-1 to TRBJ2-2, with D possibly being TRBD1 or TRBD2 (6 bases each). The CDR3 spans 15 residues. The germline V and J ends were trimmed by 3 bases and 0 bases, with 11 bases remaining between them. The germline V gene has CDR1 DFQATT and CDR2 SNEGSKA (reference sequence). CDR3 sequence reads: CSASGGLSNTGELFF. CDR3 bases: TGCAGTGCTAGTGGGGGGCTGTCGAACACCGGGGAGCTGTTTTTT.

This clone was observed a single time. The chain uses TRBV2 and TRBJ1-5; maybe TRBD1 (6 bases). Trimming took off 6 bases at V and 1 base at J, with 13 bases between the two ends. Per the germline V gene, CDR1 is SNHLY and CDR2 is FYNNEI. This CDR3 has 15 residues. The CDR3 DNA follows: TGTGCCAGCAGCGGTATCAGGGGAAGCAATCAGCCCCAGCATTTT. As protein: CASSGIRGSNQPQHF. Variable domain in full (rest from reference TRBV2 and TRBJ1-5): EPEVTQTPSHQVTQMGQEVILRCVPISNHLYFYWYRQILGQKVEFLVSFYNNEISEKSEIFDDQFSVERPDGSNFTLKIRSTKLEDSAMYFCASSGIRGSNQPQHFGDGTRLSIL.

V usage is TRBV3-1 (or the pseudogene TRBV3-2) and J usage is TRBJ1-4; D unclear. The DNA end favors TRBJ2-2, so the J call may be wrong. The germline V gene has CDR1 LGHDT and CDR2 YNNKEL (reference sequence). The CDR3 totals 11 residues. The CDR3 is CASSQERELFF. Written as DNA, the CDR3 is TGTGCCAGCAGCCAAGAACGGGAGCTGTTTTTT.

This clone came up a few times. At one end the junction does not follow the germline gene, possibly because of a read error. This chain links TRBV6-1 with TRBJ1-4; unclear D gene. This CDR3 comprises 13 residues. Germline V gene data show CDR1 as MNHNS and CDR2 as SASEGT. CDR3 residues: CASRDPFRSELFF. The CDR3 DNA sequence: TGTGCCAGCCGTGATCCCTTCAGGTCAGAGCTGTTTTTT.

The rearrangement links TRBV7-2 to TRBJ2-1; D is ambiguous. This CDR3 contains 15 residues. Trimming took 1 base from V and 0 from J, leaving 7 bases between them. The germline gives CDR1 SGHTA, CDR2 FQGNSA. The CDR3 bases are TGTGCCAGCAGCTTAGAGGCGGCCTCCTACAATGAGCAGTTCTTC. It encodes CASSLEAASYNEQFF.

The rearrangement uses TRBV3-1 (or the pseudogene TRBV3-2) and TRBJ2-5; D is possibly TRBD1 (6 bases). The CDR3 is 16 residues long. Between the trimmed V and J ends, which lost 4 bases and 3 bases, there was a span of 18 bases. Germline assignment: CDR1 LGHDT and CDR2 YNNKEL (reference sequence). In nucleotides, the CDR3 is TGTGCCAGCAGCCCGGTACCCAACAGGGAGAAAGAGACCCAGTACTTC. This codes for CASSPVPNREKETQYF.

This clone was seen a few times. This chain links TRBV6-5 with TRBJ1-1; D call uncertain. Between the trimmed V and J ends, which lost 2 bases and 3 bases, there was a span of 13 bases. The germline V gene encodes CDR1 MNHEY and CDR2 SVGAGI. The CDR3 has 15 amino acids. DNA for the CDR3: TGTGCCAGCAGTTACCGGTTCGCGCGTCACACTGAAGCTTTCTTT. Translated, it gives CASSYRFARHTEAFF.

The V and J genes are TRBV6-2 or TRBV6-3 and TRBJ1-5; 7 bases match TRBD1. The V segment lost 1 base and the J segment 4 bases; nucleotides outside the gene matches: 1. The germline CDR1 and CDR2 sequences are MNHEY and SVGEGT. There are 14 residues in the CDR3. CDR3 nucleotides: TGTGCCAGCAGTTACTGGGACAGAAATCAGCCCCAGCATTTT. Translating gives CASSYWDRNQPQHF.

The chain has TRBV6-5 and TRBJ2-4, with 11 bases identical to TRBD1. Germline V gene data show CDR1 as MNHEY and CDR2 as SVGAGI. The CDR3 consists of 14 residues. Germline trimming cut 5 bases from V and 7 bases from J; bases unmatched to any gene: 4. This chain's CDR3 is CASSPGQGGNIQYF. The CDR3, as DNA: TGTGCCAGCAGTCCGGGACAGGGGGGGAACATTCAGTACTTC.

This clone was detected only once. This chain uses TRBV7-3 with TRBJ1-2; no clear D gene. Looked up from germline, CDR1 is SGHTA and CDR2 is FQGTGA. V lost 5 bases and J lost 4, with 11 bases in between. CDR3 size: 13 residues. CDR3: CASSVQPFYGYTF. The CDR3 DNA reads TGTGCCAGCAGCGTACAGCCTTTCTATGGCTACACCTTC.

The chain couples TRBV5-1 to TRBJ2-1; a possible D gene is TRBD2 (6 bases). Germline V gene data show CDR1 as SGHRS and CDR2 as YFSETQ. V was clipped by 4 bases and J by 8 bases, with 22 bases between them. The CDR3 runs to 16 residues. The DNA for the CDR3 is TGCGCCAGCAGCCTACCTCAGCGGGCCCTTGGGGATGAGCAGTTCTTC. Its translation: CASSLPQRALGDEQFF.

J is TRBJ1-1 and V is TRBV19, with a possible D match to TRBD1 (6 bases). With 5 bases removed from V and 7 bases from J, the gap between germline ends came to 17 bases. This CDR3 has 14 residues. Germline values: CDR1 LNHDA, CDR2 SQIVND (reference sequence). CDR3 residues: CASSPHGGRIEAFF. CDR3 in DNA: TGTGCCAGTAGTCCCCACGGGGGGCGGATTGAAGCTTTCTTT.

The chain carries TRBV3-1 (or the pseudogene TRBV3-2) and TRBJ1-2, with TRBD1 matching over 8 bases. This CDR3 has 14 residues. Germline loops: CDR1 LGHDT, CDR2 YNNKEL (reference sequence). V lost 4 bases, J lost 3 bases, and 4 bases stayed unmatched. The CDR3 bases are TGTGCCAGCAGCCCCGGGACAGGAGACTATGGCTACACCTTC. As protein: CASSPGTGDYGYTF.

The chain recombines TRBV6-2 or TRBV6-3 with TRBJ1-2, with TRBD1 matching 11 bases. The CDR3 is 13 residues long. Germline V CDR1 and CDR2: MNHEY, SVGEGT. J lost 8 bases, V lost 6 bases, and 5 bases had no gene match. The CDR3 sequence is CASSPDRGQGYTF. In DNA, the CDR3 is TGTGCCAGCAGCCCGGACAGGGGGCAAGGCTACACCTTC.

V is TRBV19 and J is TRBJ2-1; 9 bases line up with TRBD2. J was trimmed by 8 bases and V by 4 bases; bases with no gene match: 9. The germline V gene encodes CDR1 LNHDA and CDR2 SQIVND (reference sequence). There are 15 residues in the CDR3. CDR3 protein: CASSNPSGIWYEQFF. CDR3 DNA sequence: TGTGCCAGTAGTAACCCTAGCGGGATATGGTATGAGCAGTTCTTC.